This TCR beta chain was profiled in a study of identical twins. Germline V gene sequence: CDR1 SGHRS, CDR2 YFSETQ. The CDR3 is 14 residues long. Each CDR3 protein gets one entry after TCRdb re-called the 5' RACE reads with MiXCR. The sample consists of 1.5 million to 2 million distinct CDR3 sequences, less than 35% of them appearing once. Regarding the study as a whole: Out-of-frame beta sequences exhibited a weaker degree of excess twin sharing. Partial confounding of zero-insertion analyses by invariant MAIT and iNKT cells was possible.

As to this clonotype: Antigen unknown. No conserved phenylalanine or tryptophan is present at the end of the CDR3, so a read error is the likely explanation.

The source of this sequence is a newborn girl in good health. Material: cord blood. The V gene is TRBV5-1, the J gene TRBJ2-1; 7 bases agree with TRBD1. The CDR3 nucleotides are TGCACCAGCAGATTCCGACAGGGTAGCGATGAGCAGTTCCTC. Residues: CTSRFRQGSDEQFL.